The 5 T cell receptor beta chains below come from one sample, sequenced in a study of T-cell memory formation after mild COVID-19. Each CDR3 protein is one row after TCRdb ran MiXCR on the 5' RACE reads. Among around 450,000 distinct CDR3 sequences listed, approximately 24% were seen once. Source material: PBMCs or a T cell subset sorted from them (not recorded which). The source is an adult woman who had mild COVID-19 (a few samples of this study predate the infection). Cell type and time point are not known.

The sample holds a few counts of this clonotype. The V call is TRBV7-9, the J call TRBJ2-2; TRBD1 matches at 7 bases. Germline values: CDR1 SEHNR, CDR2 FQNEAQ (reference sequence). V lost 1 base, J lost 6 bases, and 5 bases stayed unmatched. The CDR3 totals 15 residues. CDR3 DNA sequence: TGTGCCAGCAGCTTAGGACAGGGCCACTCCGGGGAGCTGTTTTTT. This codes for CASSLGQGHSGELFF. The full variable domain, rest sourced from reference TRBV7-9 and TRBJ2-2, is DTGVSQNPRHKITKRGQNVTFRCDPISEHNRLYWYRQTLGQGPEFLTYFQNEAQLEKSRLLSDRFSAERPKGSFSTLEIQRTEQGDSAMYLCASSLGQGHSGELFFGEGSRLTVL.

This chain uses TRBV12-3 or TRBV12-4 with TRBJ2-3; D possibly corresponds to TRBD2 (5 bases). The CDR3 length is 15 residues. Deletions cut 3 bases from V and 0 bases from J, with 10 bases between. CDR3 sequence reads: CASSLTTRSTDTQYF. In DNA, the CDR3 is TGTGCCAGCAGTTTGACTACCCGTAGCACAGATACGCAGTATTTT.

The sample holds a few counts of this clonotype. In DNA form, the CDR3 reads TGCGCCAGCAGCTTGGCCGGGGACAGTTCCTACAATGAGCAGTTCTTC. It encodes CASSLAGDSSYNEQFF. This chain joins TRBV5-1 and TRBJ2-1, with 7 bases that match TRBD1. The trim removed 0 bases at V and 1 base at J, leaving 4 bases unmatched. This CDR3 region has 16 residues. CDR1 and CDR2 from the germline V gene are SGHRS and YFSETQ. The full variable domain, with the rest looked up from reference TRBV5-1 and TRBJ2-1, is KAGVTQTPRYLIKTRGQQVTLSCSPISGHRSVSWYQQTPGQGLQFLFEYFSETQRNKGNFPGRFSGRQFSNSRSEMNVSTLELGDSALYLCASSLAGDSSYNEQFFGPGTRLTVL.

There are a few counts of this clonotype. The DNA of the CDR3 is TGTGCCAGCAGCACCTCAGGGTTGGGTGGCAATCAGCCCCAGCATTTT. It translates to CASSTSGLGGNQPQHF. The V and J genes are TRBV7-9 and TRBJ1-5, with D perhaps TRBD1 (5 bases). The CDR3 is made up of 16 amino acids. Germline CDR1 is SEHNR and CDR2 is FQNEAQ (reference sequence). Trimming shortened V by 5 bases and J by 2 bases, and 16 bases separated the two germline ends.

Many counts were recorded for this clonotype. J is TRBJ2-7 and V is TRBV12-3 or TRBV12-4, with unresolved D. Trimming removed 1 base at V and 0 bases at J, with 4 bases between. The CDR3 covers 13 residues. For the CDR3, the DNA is TGTGCCAGCAGTTTAGGACTCTCCTACGAGCAGTACTTC. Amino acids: CASSLGLSYEQYF.